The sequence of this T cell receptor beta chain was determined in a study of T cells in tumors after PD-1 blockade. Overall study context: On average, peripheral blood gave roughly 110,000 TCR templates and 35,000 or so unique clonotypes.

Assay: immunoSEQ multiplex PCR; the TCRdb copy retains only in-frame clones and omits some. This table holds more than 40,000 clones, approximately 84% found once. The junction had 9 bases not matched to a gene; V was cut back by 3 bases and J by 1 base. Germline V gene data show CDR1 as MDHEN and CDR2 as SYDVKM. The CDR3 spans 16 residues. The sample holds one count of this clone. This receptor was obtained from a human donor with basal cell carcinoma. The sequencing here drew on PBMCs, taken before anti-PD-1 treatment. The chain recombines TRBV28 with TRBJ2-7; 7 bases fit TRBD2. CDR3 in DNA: TGTGCCAGCAGTTTCCCCTTTTCAGCGGGATCCTACGAGCAGTACTTC. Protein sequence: CASSFPFSAGSYEQYF.